One and the same sample provided the 19 T cell receptor beta chains below, sequenced in a study of cytotoxic CD8 clonotypes in ibrutinib-treated CLL. Libraries were prepared by immunoSEQ multiplex PCR; TCRdb keeps only in-frame clonotypes and omits some of them. The table records around 160,000 clones, 81% of them present only once. The specimen was PBMCs, collected after 12 months of ibrutinib treatment. These receptors were collected from a human donor with chronic lymphocytic leukemia.

The CDR3: CASSYGGRWAGYTF. For the CDR3, the DNA is TGTGCCAGCAGTTACGGGGGGAGGTGGGCTGGCTACACCTTC. The chain couples TRBV6-5 to TRBJ1-2, with D possibly TRBD1 on 5 matching bases. The length of the CDR3 is 14 residues. Trimming took off 2 bases at V and 7 bases at J, with 14 bases between the two ends. The germline gives CDR1 MNHEY, CDR2 SVGAGI.

The chain carries TRBV6-4 and TRBJ2-1; TRBD2 matches 9 bases. Germline V gene sequence: CDR1 MRHNA, CDR2 SNTAGT. The CDR3 length is 14 residues. V gave up 4 bases and J gave up 7 bases; unmatched junction bases: 5. The DNA of the CDR3 is TGTGCCAGCAGTGCGCGGGGGGGCAAGAATGAGCAGTTCTTC. It specifies CASSARGGKNEQFF.

This clone was observed a few times. V gene TRBV11-2 combines with J gene TRBJ1-6; 7 nucleotides match TRBD1. The CDR3 is 16 amino acids. CDR1 and CDR2 from the germline V gene are SGHAT and FQNNGV. V shed 1 base and J 6 bases; nucleotides not matched to a gene: 6. The CDR3 loop reads CASSLAQGVGNSPLHF. The DNA of the CDR3 is TGTGCCAGCAGCTTAGCCCAGGGGGTGGGTAATTCACCCCTCCACTTT.

The table lists this clone with a few counts. The genes are TRBV7-8 and TRBJ2-7, with 9 nucleotides matching TRBD1. Germline V gives CDR1 SGHVS, CDR2 FQNEAQ. The CDR3 has 15 residues. After removal of 4 bases from V and 5 bases from J, the junction contained 9 bases not matched to a gene. The CDR3 sequence: CASSSRQGVLDEQYF. The CDR3 DNA is TGTGCCAGCAGCTCCCGACAGGGGGTTCTCGACGAGCAGTACTTC.

The rearrangement joins TRBV28 to TRBJ2-4, with D unresolved. The germline V and J ends were trimmed by 3 bases and 9 bases, with 9 bases remaining between them. The germline V gene encodes CDR1 MDHEN and CDR2 SYDVKM. This CDR3 comprises 12 residues. CDR3 DNA: TGTGCCAGCAGTTTCAAGCCGGCCATTCAGTACTTC. Translating it yields CASSFKPAIQYF.

This clone came up once. This rearrangement joins TRBV5-6 to TRBJ2-5; TRBD2 aligns across 8 bases. The CDR3 loop spans 15 amino acids. The V and J ends lost 3 bases and 2 bases, in that order; junction bases with no gene match: 6. Germline values: CDR1 SGHDT, CDR2 YYEEEE. In DNA, the CDR3 is TGTGCCAGCAGCTGGCGACTAGCGAATCAAGAGACCCAGTACTTC. Translated, it gives CASSWRLANQETQYF. Full variable domain (outside the CDR3, taken from reference TRBV5-6 and TRBJ2-5): DAGVTQSPTHLIKTRGQQVTLRCSPKSGHDTVSWYQQALGQGPQFIFQYYEEEERQRGNFPDRFSGHQFPNYSSELNVNALLLGDSALYLCASSWRLANQETQYFGPGTRLLVL.

The rearrangement uses TRBV9 and TRBJ2-5; D uncertain. The J call could be wrong; TRBJ2-7 is a better fit for the DNA end. CDR3 length: 15 amino acids. Germline CDR1 reads SGDLS; CDR2 reads YYNGEE. CDR3 sequence reads: CASSVRTVAPYEQYF. For the CDR3, the DNA is TGTGCCAGCAGCGTCCGGACGGTGGCTCCCTACGAGCAGTACTTC.

V is TRBV5-5 and J is TRBJ1-1; the match to TRBD1 covers 7 bases. CDR1 SGHKS and CDR2 YYEKEE come from the germline V gene (reference sequence). V shed 4 bases, J shed 3 bases, and the junction held 6 bases outside the gene matches. The length of the CDR3 is 14 residues. The CDR3 reads CASSVRQGYTEAFF. CDR3 DNA: TGTGCCAGCAGCGTCCGACAGGGTTACACTGAAGCTTTCTTT.

The chain employs TRBV5-1 and TRBJ2-1; D is ambiguous. Germline values: CDR1 SGHRS, CDR2 YFSETQ. The CDR3 sequence is 14 residues long. V lost 0 bases and J lost 3, with 7 bases in between. The chain's CDR3 is CASSLGDRYNEQFF. The CDR3, as DNA: TGCGCCAGCAGCTTGGGAGACCGCTACAATGAGCAGTTCTTC.

This chain connects TRBV7-2 to TRBJ2-1, with TRBD2 matching over 12 bases. The trim removed 2 bases at V and 7 bases at J, leaving 9 bases unmatched. Germline V gene sequence: CDR1 SGHTA, CDR2 FQGNSA. This CDR3 has 17 residues. The chain's CDR3 is CASSLKTRLAGVNEQFF. DNA of the CDR3: TGTGCCAGCAGCTTAAAGACGCGACTAGCGGGAGTGAATGAGCAGTTCTTC.

V is TRBV28 and J is TRBJ2-7; 7 bases are a match to TRBD1. There are 14 residues in the CDR3. The germline gives CDR1 MDHEN, CDR2 SYDVKM. The junction had 11 bases not matched to a gene; V was cut back by 8 bases and J by 4 bases. The CDR3 nucleotides read TGTGCCAGCGTCTCGGCAGGGGGAGAATACGAGCAGTACTTC. Translation gives CASVSAGGEYEQYF.

The chain employs TRBV5-4 and TRBJ2-7; possibly TRBD2 for D (5 bases). Germline CDR1 reads SGHNT; CDR2 reads YYREEE (reference sequence). CDR3 length: 16 amino acids. Deletions cut 0 bases from V and 4 bases from J, with 17 bases between. The CDR3 nucleotides are TGTGCCAGCAGCTTGGGACCCCTAGTAGACTATTACGAGCAGTACTTC. Translated: CASSLGPLVDYYEQYF.

V and J are TRBV4-2 and TRBJ2-1; D is possibly TRBD2 (6 bases). V was clipped by 2 bases and J by 6 bases, with 11 bases between them. This CDR3 has 14 residues. Germline V gives CDR1 LGHNA, CDR2 YNFKEQ. The CDR3 DNA sequence: TGTGCCAGCAGCCAACCCTCGGGGGTCAATGAGCAGTTCTTC. Encoded protein: CASSQPSGVNEQFF.

The chain links TRBV28 to TRBJ2-3; 7 bases agree with TRBD2. The CDR3 runs to 14 residues. J lost 3 bases, V lost 7 bases, and 7 bases had no gene match. Looked up from germline, CDR1 is MDHEN and CDR2 is SYDVKM. CDR3 DNA: TGTGCCAGCACTTGGGGGGGTAGGACAGATACGCAGTATTTT. It translates to CASTWGGRTDTQYF.

V is TRBV6-5 and J is TRBJ2-3, with 8 nucleotides matching TRBD1. Germline loops: CDR1 MNHEY, CDR2 SVGAGI. CDR3 length: 14 amino acids. Germline trimming cut 5 bases from V and 3 bases from J; bases unmatched to any gene: 4. The CDR3 protein is CASSKTGVTDTQYF. The CDR3 DNA follows: TGTGCCAGCAGTAAGACAGGGGTGACAGATACGCAGTATTTT.

CDR3 protein: CASSQEWGGYTF. Written as DNA, the CDR3 is TGTGCCAGCAGCCAAGAATGGGGTGGCTACACCTTC. The chain joins TRBV4-2 to TRBJ1-2; no clear D gene. With 0 bases removed from V and 7 bases from J, the gap between germline ends came to 6 bases. The CDR3 sequence is 12 residues long. Germline V gene data show CDR1 as LGHNA and CDR2 as YNFKEQ.

CDR3 in DNA: TGCGCCAGCAGCTTGGAGCAGATTAGGGAGACCCAGTACTTC. Translated, it gives CASSLEQIRETQYF. V gene TRBV5-1 combines with J gene TRBJ2-5; D not resolved. Trimming shortened V by 0 bases and J by 5 bases, and 11 bases separated the two germline ends. CDR1 SGHRS and CDR2 YFSETQ come from the germline V gene. The CDR3 totals 14 residues.

The chain links TRBV28 to TRBJ2-2; 9 positions agree with TRBD1. Trimming cost V 7 bases and J 1 base; bases outside gene matches: 7. Germline V CDR1 and CDR2: MDHEN, SYDVKM. The CDR3 length is 16 residues. The CDR3 DNA reads as TGTGCCAGCAACCTACAGGGGGCGAGGAACACCGGGGAGCTGTTTTTT. As protein: CASNLQGARNTGELFF.

This clone was seen once. The V gene is TRBV23-1, the J gene TRBJ2-5; D is possibly TRBD2 (6 bases). TRBV23-1 is classed as an ORF, of uncertain function. The CDR3 is made up of 15 amino acids. V lost 0 bases and J lost 5, with 13 bases in between. The CDR3 DNA sequence: TGCGCCAGCAGTCAATCGAAAGGAGGGCGGGAGACCCAGTACTTC. Amino acid sequence: CASSQSKGGRETQYF.